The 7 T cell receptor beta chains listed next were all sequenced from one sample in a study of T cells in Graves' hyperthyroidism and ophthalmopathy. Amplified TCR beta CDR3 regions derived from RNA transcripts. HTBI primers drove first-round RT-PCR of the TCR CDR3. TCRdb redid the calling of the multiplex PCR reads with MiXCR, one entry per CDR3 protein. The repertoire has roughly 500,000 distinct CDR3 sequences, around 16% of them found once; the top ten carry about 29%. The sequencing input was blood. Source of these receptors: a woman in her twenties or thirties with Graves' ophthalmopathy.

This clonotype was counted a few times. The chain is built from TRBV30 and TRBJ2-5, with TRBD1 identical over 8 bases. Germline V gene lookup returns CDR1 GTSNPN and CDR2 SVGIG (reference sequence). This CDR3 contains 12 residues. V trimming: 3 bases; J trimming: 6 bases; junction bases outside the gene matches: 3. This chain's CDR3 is CAWRSRGQTQYF. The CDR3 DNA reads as TGTGCCTGGAGGAGCAGGGGGCAGACCCAGTACTTC.

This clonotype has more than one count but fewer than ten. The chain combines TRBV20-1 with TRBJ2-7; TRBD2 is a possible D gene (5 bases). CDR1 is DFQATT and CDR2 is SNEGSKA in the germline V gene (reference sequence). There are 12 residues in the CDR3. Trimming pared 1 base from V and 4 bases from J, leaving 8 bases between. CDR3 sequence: CSARGGIYEQYF. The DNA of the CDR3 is TGCAGTGCTAGAGGAGGGATTTACGAGCAGTACTTC.

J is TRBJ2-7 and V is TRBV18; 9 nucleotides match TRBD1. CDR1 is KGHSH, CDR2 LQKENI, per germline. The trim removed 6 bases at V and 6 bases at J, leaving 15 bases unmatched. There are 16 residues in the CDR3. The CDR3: CASSTIGTGTLLEQYF. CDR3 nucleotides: TGTGCCAGCTCTACGATCGGGACAGGGACCCTCCTCGAGCAGTACTTC.

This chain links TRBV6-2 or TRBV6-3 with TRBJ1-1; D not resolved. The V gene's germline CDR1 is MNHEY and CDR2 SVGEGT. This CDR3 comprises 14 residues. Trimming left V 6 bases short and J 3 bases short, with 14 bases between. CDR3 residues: CASRRNLGDTEAFF. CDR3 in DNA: TGTGCCAGCAGAAGAAACCTCGGGGACACTGAAGCTTTCTTT.

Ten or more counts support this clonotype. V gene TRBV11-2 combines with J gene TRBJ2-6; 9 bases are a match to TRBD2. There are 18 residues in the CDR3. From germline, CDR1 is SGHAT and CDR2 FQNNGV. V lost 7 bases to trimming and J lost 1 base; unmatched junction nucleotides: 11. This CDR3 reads CASNSFLAGYSGANVLTF. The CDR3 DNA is TGTGCCAGCAACTCTTTCCTAGCGGGGTATTCTGGGGCCAACGTCCTGACTTTC.

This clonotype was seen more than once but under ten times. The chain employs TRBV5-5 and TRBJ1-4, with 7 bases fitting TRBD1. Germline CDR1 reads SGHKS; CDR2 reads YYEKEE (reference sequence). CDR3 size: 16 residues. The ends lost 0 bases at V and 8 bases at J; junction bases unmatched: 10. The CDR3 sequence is CASSLEKQGIYEKLFF. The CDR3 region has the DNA TGTGCCAGCAGCTTGGAAAAACAGGGGATTTACGAAAAACTGTTTTTT.

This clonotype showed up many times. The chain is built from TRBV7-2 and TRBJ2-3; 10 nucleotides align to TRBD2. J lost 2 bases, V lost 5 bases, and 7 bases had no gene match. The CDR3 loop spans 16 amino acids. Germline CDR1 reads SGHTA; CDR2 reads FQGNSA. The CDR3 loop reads CASSLLAGGLTDTQYF. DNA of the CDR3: TGTGCCAGCAGCCTTTTAGCGGGAGGACTCACAGATACGCAGTATTTT.